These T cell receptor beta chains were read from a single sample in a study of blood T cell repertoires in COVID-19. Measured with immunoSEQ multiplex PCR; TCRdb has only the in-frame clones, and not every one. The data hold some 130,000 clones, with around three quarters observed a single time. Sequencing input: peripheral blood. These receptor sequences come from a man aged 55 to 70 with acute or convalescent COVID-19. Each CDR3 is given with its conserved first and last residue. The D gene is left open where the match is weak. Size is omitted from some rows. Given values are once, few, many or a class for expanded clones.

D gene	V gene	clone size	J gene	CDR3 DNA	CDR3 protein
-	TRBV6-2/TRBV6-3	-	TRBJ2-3	TGTGCCAGCAGCTTAGGCACAGATACGCAGTATTTT	CASSLGTDTQYF
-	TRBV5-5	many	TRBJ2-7	TGTGCCAGCAGCTTCCTCGACGGGACCTACGAGCAGTACTTC	CASSFLDGTYEQYF
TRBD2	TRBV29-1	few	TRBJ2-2	TGCAGCGTTGGAAATAGCGGGACCCCCAGCACCGGGGAGCTGTTTTTT	CSVGNSGTPSTGELFF
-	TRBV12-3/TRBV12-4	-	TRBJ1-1	TGTGCCAGCAGTTACACGAACACTGAAGCTTTCTTT	CASSYTNTEAFF
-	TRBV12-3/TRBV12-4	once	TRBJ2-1	TGTGCCAGCACCCTGACTAGTGTCGGTGAGCAGTTCTTC	CASTLTSVGEQFF
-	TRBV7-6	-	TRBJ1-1	TGTGCCAGCAGTCCGGGGGGCACTGAAGCTTTCTTT	CASSPGGTEAFF
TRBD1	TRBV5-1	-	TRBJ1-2	TGCGCCAGCAGCCTGACAGGGGGCGCAGGGGGCTACACCTTC	CASSLTGGAGGYTF
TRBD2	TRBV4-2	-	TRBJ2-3	TGTGCCAGCAGCCAAGAACCTAGCGGGAGGCACACAGATACGCAGTATTTT	CASSQEPSGRHTDTQYF
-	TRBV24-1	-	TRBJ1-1	TGTGCCACCAGTGATGGGGGGGTGAACACTGAAGCTTTCTTT	CATSDGGVNTEAFF
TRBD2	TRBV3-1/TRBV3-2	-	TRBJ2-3	TGTGCCAGCAGCCGGAGGACTAGCGGAACCACAGATACGCAGTATTTT	CASSRRTSGTTDTQYF
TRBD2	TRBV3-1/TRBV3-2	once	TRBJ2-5	TGTGCCAGCAGCCAAGGCCCCCGGGGGGGGAAAGAGACCCAGTACTTC	CASSQGPRGGKETQYF
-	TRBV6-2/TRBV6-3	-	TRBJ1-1	TGTGCCAGCAGTTACATGAGCGCGAACACTGAAGCTTTCTTT	CASSYMSANTEAFF
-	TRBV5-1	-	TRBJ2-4	TGCGCCAGCAGCTTGAGGCAGGGACTCGCCAAAAACATTCAGTACTTC	CASSLRQGLAKNIQYF
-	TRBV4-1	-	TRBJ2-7	TGCGCCAGCAGCCAAGAACAGATTGCCTACGAGCAGTACTTC	CASSQEQIAYEQYF
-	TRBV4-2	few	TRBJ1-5	TGTGCCAGCAGCCAAGATCTGATAGGGGGTAATCAGCCCCAGCATTTT	CASSQDLIGGNQPQHF
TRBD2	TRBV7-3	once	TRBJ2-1	TGTGCCAGCAGCCCGACTGGAGGGACTAGCGGGAGTGGAGAGCAGTTCTTC	CASSPTGGTSGSGEQFF
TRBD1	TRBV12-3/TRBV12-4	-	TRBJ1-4	TGTGCCAGCAGTTCAGGGGGAGAAAAACTGTTTTTT	CASSSGGEKLFF
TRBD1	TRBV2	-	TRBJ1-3	TGTGCCAGCAGTGCAGGGGGCTCTGGAAACACCATATATTTT	CASSAGGSGNTIYF
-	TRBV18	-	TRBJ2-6	TGTGCCAGCTCAAGGAGCTCTGGGGCCAACGTCCTGACTTTC	CASSRSSGANVLTF
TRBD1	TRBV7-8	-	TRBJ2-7	TGTGCCAGCAGCCTTATACAGGGGGCCACCTACGAGCAGTACTTC	CASSLIQGATYEQYF
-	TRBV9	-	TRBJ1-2	TGTGCCAGCAGCGTACTCCCGGGTTCCATCGACCTAGTGACTAACTATGGCTACACCTTC	CASSVLPGSIDLVTNYGYTF
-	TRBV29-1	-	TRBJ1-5	TGCAGCGTTGAGGGGGCGGGGGAACCCCAGCATTTT	CSVEGAGEPQHF
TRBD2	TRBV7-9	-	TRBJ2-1	TGTGCCAGCAGCTTGGACGGGAGGGATGAGCAGTTCTTC	CASSLDGRDEQFF
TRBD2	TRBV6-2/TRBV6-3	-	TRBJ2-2	TGTGCCAGCAGTCCCCGGCCGGGACTAGCGGGAACCGGGGAGCTGTTTTTT	CASSPRPGLAGTGELFF
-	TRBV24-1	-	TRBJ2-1	TGTGCCACCAGTGGTCCAGGGAGGAATGAGCAGTTCTTC	CATSGPGRNEQFF
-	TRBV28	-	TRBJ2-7	TGTGCCAGCAGTCGCCTAACCCCCTACGAGCAGTACTTC	CASSRLTPYEQYF
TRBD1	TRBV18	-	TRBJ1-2	TGTGCCAGCTCACCCAGGACAGGATCACGAAACTATGGCTACACCTTC	CASSPRTGSRNYGYTF
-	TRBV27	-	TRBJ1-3	TGTGCCAGCAGAAAGGGGGGGGGAAACACCATATATTTT	CASRKGGGNTIYF
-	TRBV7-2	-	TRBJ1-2	TGTGCCAGCAGCTTAGTAAGCGGGGAGGACTATGGCTACACCTTC	CASSLVSGEDYGYTF
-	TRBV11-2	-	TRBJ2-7	TGTGCCAGCAGCCTGCAAACTTACGAGCAGTACTTC	CASSLQTYEQYF
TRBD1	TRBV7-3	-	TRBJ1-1	TGTGCCAGCAGCTTAACAGGGGGCGCGTACACTGAAGCTTTCTTT	CASSLTGGAYTEAFF
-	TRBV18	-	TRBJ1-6	TGTGCCAGCTCACCACGGGTCGAGGATTCACCCCTCCACTTT	CASSPRVEDSPLHF
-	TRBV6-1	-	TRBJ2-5	TGTGCCAGCAGTGAACGGCAAGAGACCCAGTACTTC	CASSERQETQYF
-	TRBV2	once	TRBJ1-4	TGTGCCAGCAGCGGGGGTATTCTTGAAAAACTGTTTTTT	CASSGGILEKLFF
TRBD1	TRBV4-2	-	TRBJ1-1	TGTGCCAGCAGCCAGGCAGGGGGTTTCACTGAAGCTTTCTTT	CASSQAGGFTEAFF
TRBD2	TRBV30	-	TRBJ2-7	TGTGCCTGGACTAGACTAGCGGGAGCGGGCGAGCAGTACTTC	CAWTRLAGAGEQYF